This T cell receptor beta chain was sequenced for a study of cytomegalovirus exposure and HLA in healthy donors. Study-wide background: According to later analysis, the same platform produced the 120 validation and under 700 first-cohort repertoires.

A remark on this clone: Its specificity is not known. Sequence at one end of the junction differs from germline and may be a read error.

General study points: The study labeled 170 or so TCR beta chains cytomegalovirus-associated.

CDR1 SQVTM and CDR2 ANQGSEA come from the germline V gene. CDR3 length: 12 residues. Data came from immunoSEQ multiplex PCR; TCRdb stores just in-frame clones and leaves some out. The sample contains 260,000 or so clones, around nine tenths of which appear only once. This chain links TRBV29-1 with TRBJ2-1, with 15 positions matching TRBD2. The sequencing sample was made of PBMCs. This receptor was taken from a man aged 18-30 years in good health and CMV-seronegative. The CDR3 region has the DNA TGCAGCGTTGGGACTAGCGGGGGGGCGACGGTCTTC. Its protein is CSVGTSGGATVF.